This TCR beta chain emerged from a study of T-cell memory formation after mild COVID-19. Overall study context: Largely donor-specific sequence clusters came from two donors. Points from the study as a whole: Clones shrinking from day 15 to 85 showed even CD4/CD8 mixes; later expanders tilted CD4+. CD4+ contracting clones were found mainly in CM and EM, and CD8+ ones in EMRA.

Germline CDR1 DFQATT, CDR2 SNEGSKA (reference sequence). V lost 6 bases to trimming and J lost 0 bases; unmatched junction nucleotides: 12. The CDR3 has 16 residues. TCRdb called the 5' RACE reads again in MiXCR, with one record for every CDR3 protein. This sample has over 350,000 distinct CDR3 sequences; 24% occur once, and the top ten carry around 9.5%. This clonotype was observed a few times. Its antigen remains unknown. The clonotype was recovered from an adult woman who had mild COVID-19 (a few samples of this study predate the infection). Cell type and time point are not known. V gene TRBV20-1 combines with J gene TRBJ2-7; TRBD2 agrees at 9 bases. The sample taken for sequencing was PBMCs or a T cell subset sorted from them (not recorded which). CDR3 protein: CSAQIIGGGDSYEQYF. The CDR3 coding sequence is TGCAGTGCGCAAATAATCGGCGGGGGGGACTCCTACGAGCAGTACTTC.